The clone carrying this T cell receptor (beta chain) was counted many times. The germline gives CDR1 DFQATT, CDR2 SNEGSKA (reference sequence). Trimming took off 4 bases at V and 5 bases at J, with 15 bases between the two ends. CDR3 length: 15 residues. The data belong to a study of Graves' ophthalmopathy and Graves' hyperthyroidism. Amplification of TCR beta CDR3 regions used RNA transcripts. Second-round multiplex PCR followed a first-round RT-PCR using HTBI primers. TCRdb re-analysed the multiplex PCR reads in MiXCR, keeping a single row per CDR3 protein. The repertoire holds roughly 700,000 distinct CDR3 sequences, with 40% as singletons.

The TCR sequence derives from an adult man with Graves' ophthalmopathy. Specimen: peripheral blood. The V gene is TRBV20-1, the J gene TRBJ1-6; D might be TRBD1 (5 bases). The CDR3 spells CSAKTGHRDNSPLHF. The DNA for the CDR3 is TGCAGTGCTAAGACTGGACATCGAGATAATTCACCCCTCCACTTT.